Shown below are 28 T cell receptor beta chains from a single sample sequenced in a study of technical replicates of blood from a few donors. The data were produced by immunoSEQ multiplex PCR, yet TCRdb's version contains in-frame clones alone and is incomplete. The sample includes 55,000 to 80,000 clones, 95% to 98% of them seen just once. Sample: T cells isolated from PBMCs. The receptors were gathered from a human donor in good health.

This clone was recorded only once. The chain carries TRBV11-2 and TRBJ1-2, with D possibly matching TRBD1 (6 bases). Germline CDR1 and CDR2: SGHAT and FQNNGV. Trimming stripped 2 bases from V and 4 bases from J, with 11 bases between. The CDR3 sequence is 14 residues long. In DNA, the CDR3 is TGTGCCAGCAGCTTAAACCCAGGGGTCTATGGCTACACCTTC. Translation gives CASSLNPGVYGYTF.

V is TRBV2 and J is TRBJ1-2; 7 nucleotides match TRBD1. The CDR3 has 14 residues. Losses at the gene ends were 5 bases for V and 5 bases for J; bases not matched to a gene: 8. Per germline, CDR1 SNHLY and CDR2 FYNNEI. CDR3 residues: CASSKQGTTYGYTF. The CDR3 bases are TGTGCCAGCAGTAAACAGGGGACCACGTATGGCTACACCTTC.

V is TRBV18 and J is TRBJ1-4; D not certain. Germline-derived CDR1 and CDR2 are KGHSH and LQKENI. The V end was cut by 0 bases, the J end by 11 bases, with 10 bases between. There are 13 residues in the CDR3. The CDR3, as DNA: TGTGCCAGCTCACCACCGTCACTCTTGAAACTGTTTTTT. It translates to CASSPPSLLKLFF.

The genes are TRBV2 and TRBJ1-1; D gene unclear. CDR3 length: 12 residues. V lost 4 bases to trimming and J lost 1 base, with 4 bases between them. CDR1 and CDR2 from the germline V gene are SNHLY and FYNNEI. CDR3 protein: CASSGRNTEAFF. In DNA, the CDR3 is TGTGCCAGCAGTGGCAGGAACACTGAAGCTTTCTTT. Using reference TRBV2 and TRBJ1-1 for the parts outside the CDR3, the full variable domain is EPEVTQTPSHQVTQMGQEVILRCVPISNHLYFYWYRQILGQKVEFLVSFYNNEISEKSEIFDDQFSVERPDGSNFTLKIRSTKLEDSAMYFCASSGRNTEAFFGQGTRLTVV.

The chain has TRBV18 and TRBJ2-5; D might be TRBD2 (6 bases). CDR1 is KGHSH and CDR2 is LQKENI in the germline V gene. V lost 4 bases, J lost 5 bases, and 17 bases lay in between. This CDR3 contains 15 residues. Here the CDR3 reads CASSLGTSSPETQYF. In nucleotides, the CDR3 is TGTGCCAGCTCACTTGGGACTTCCTCTCCCGAGACCCAGTACTTC.

The chain uses TRBV30 and TRBJ1-1; no reliable D call. CDR3 length: 13 residues. The V gene's germline CDR1 is GTSNPN and CDR2 SVGIG (reference sequence). The ends were cut back, 2 bases at V and 3 bases at J, with 10 bases in the middle. In nucleotides, the CDR3 is TGTGCCTGGAGTACTCTTGTCTACACTGAAGCTTTCTTT. It is translated as CAWSTLVYTEAFF.

This chain connects TRBV6-5 to TRBJ2-4, with 8 bases fitting TRBD2. CDR3 size: 12 residues. J was trimmed by 8 bases and V by 8 bases; bases with no gene match: 5. CDR1 MNHEY and CDR2 SVGAGI come from the germline V gene. DNA of the CDR3: TGTGCCAGCTTAGGAGCGGGGGACATTCAGTACTTC. Translating gives CASLGAGDIQYF.

A single count supports this clone. This chain connects TRBV6-5 to TRBJ2-2; D is unclear. CDR3 length: 16 amino acids. The V gene's germline CDR1 is MNHEY and CDR2 SVGAGI. V lost 0 bases and J lost 1, with 9 bases in between. Here the CDR3 reads CASSYSKRLNTGELFF. CDR3 nucleotide sequence: TGTGCCAGCAGTTACTCGAAGCGATTGAACACCGGGGAGCTGTTTTTT.

CDR3 bases: TGTGCCAGCAGCTTAACCAGGGGGTCTGGGGCCAACGTCCTGACTTTC. Encoded protein: CASSLTRGSGANVLTF. V and J are TRBV7-3 and TRBJ2-6, with TRBD1 identical over 7 bases. Germline assignment: CDR1 SGHTA and CDR2 FQGTGA. V lost 0 bases, J lost 1 base, and 0 bases stayed unmatched. The CDR3 consists of 16 residues.

The chain is built from TRBV5-1 and TRBJ2-5; TRBD2 aligns across 7 bases. Trimming removed 0 bases from V and 5 bases from J; junction bases left unmatched: 16. This CDR3 has 18 amino acids. From germline, CDR1 is SGHRS and CDR2 YFSETQ. CDR3 loop: CASSLAPFTSLGGETQYF. As DNA, the CDR3 is TGCGCCAGCAGCTTGGCCCCCTTCACTAGCTTGGGGGGGGAGACCCAGTACTTC.

The V gene is TRBV7-2, the J gene TRBJ1-1; a possible D gene is TRBD1 (6 bases). The CDR3 length is 16 residues. Between the trimmed V and J ends, which lost 6 bases and 4 bases, there was a span of 21 bases. Germline loops: CDR1 SGHTA, CDR2 FQGNSA. CDR3 sequence (DNA): TGTGCCAGCAGTTTCATACAGGGCCGAAGGGGCACTGAAGCTTTCTTT. Protein product: CASSFIQGRRGTEAFF.

The genes are TRBV28 and TRBJ1-1, with 9 bases identical to TRBD1. CDR1 MDHEN and CDR2 SYDVKM come from the germline V gene. The CDR3 contains 19 residues. V was clipped by 5 bases and J by 0 bases; unmatched bases: 16. In nucleotides, the CDR3 is TGTGCCAGCAGTCCCCGGGTTTCCGGGACAGGGAATATGAACACTGAAGCTTTCTTT. Protein product: CASSPRVSGTGNMNTEAFF.

V is TRBV7-9 and J is TRBJ2-1; no clear D. The CDR3 spans 15 residues. V was clipped by 5 bases and J by 4 bases, with 15 bases between them. The V gene's germline CDR1 is SEHNR and CDR2 FQNEAQ (reference sequence). The CDR3 nucleotides read TGTGCCAGCAGCGTTGGGCCAGGATCATACAATGAGCAGTTCTTC. Amino acids: CASSVGPGSYNEQFF.

This clone has just one count. The CDR3 region has the DNA TGTGCCAGCAGCCCGACGGGATACAATGAGCAGTTCTTC. Residues: CASSPTGYNEQFF. The chain recombines TRBV11-2 with TRBJ2-1, with a tentative D call TRBD2 (5 bases). The CDR3 extends over 13 amino acids. V dropped 5 bases and J dropped 4 bases, with 9 bases sitting between them. CDR1 is SGHAT, CDR2 FQNNGV, per germline.

The chain joins TRBV11-2 to TRBJ2-7; the match to TRBD2 covers 14 bases. Germline V gene lookup returns CDR1 SGHAT and CDR2 FQNNGV. J lost 3 bases, V lost 5 bases, and 3 bases had no gene match. The CDR3 contains 15 residues. The CDR3 DNA sequence: TGTGCCAGCAGCCTGGGACTAGCGGGAGTCTACGAGCAGTACTTC. Translation gives CASSLGLAGVYEQYF.

The rearrangement uses TRBV11-2 and TRBJ1-6; a weak D match, TRBD1 (6 bases). This CDR3 region has 17 residues. V lost 6 bases and J lost 7, with 22 bases in between. Germline V gene sequence: CDR1 SGHAT, CDR2 FQNNGV. The CDR3: CASRTIRTGTGNSPLHF. The CDR3 nucleotides read TGTGCCAGCAGAACTATACGAACAGGGACGGGGAATTCACCCCTCCACTTT. The full variable domain, in which reference TRBV11-2 and TRBJ1-6 provide the parts outside the CDR3, is EAGVAQSPRYKIIEKRQSVAFWCNPISGHATLYWYQQILGQGPKLLIQFQNNGVVDDSQLPKDRFSAERLKGVDSTLKIQPAKLEDSAVYLCASRTIRTGTGNSPLHFGNGTRLTVT.

This clone was recorded only once. This chain joins TRBV5-4 and TRBJ2-1; 8 bases align to TRBD1. From germline, CDR1 is SGHNT and CDR2 YYREEE (reference sequence). Trimming took 2 bases from V and 9 from J; bases not matched to a gene: 4. The CDR3 consists of 13 residues. This CDR3 reads CASSLGQGSEQFF. In nucleotides, the CDR3 is TGTGCCAGCAGCTTAGGACAGGGCAGTGAGCAGTTCTTC.

The rearrangement links TRBV27 to TRBJ2-7; 14 bases match TRBD2. The CDR3 is made up of 14 amino acids. The J segment lost 4 bases and the V segment lost 6 bases, leaving 2 bases of the junction unmatched. Per the germline V gene, CDR1 is MNHEY and CDR2 is SMNVEV (reference sequence). The CDR3 protein is CASRRTSGRYEQYF. Here the CDR3 DNA reads TGTGCCAGCAGGAGGACTAGCGGGAGGTACGAGCAGTACTTC.

The V gene is TRBV5-6, the J gene TRBJ2-7, with TRBD1 matching over 10 bases. CDR3 length: 12 residues. Germline V gene data show CDR1 as SGHDT and CDR2 as YYEEEE. The junction had 5 bases not matched to a gene; V was cut back by 3 bases and J by 11 bases. The CDR3 spells CASSSSGTGEYF. The DNA for the CDR3 is TGTGCCAGCAGCTCATCCGGGACAGGGGAGTACTTC.

The genes are TRBV5-1 and TRBJ2-7; 10 nucleotides match TRBD2. Germline CDR1 and CDR2: SGHRS and YFSETQ. Trimming took 4 bases from V and 4 from J; bases not matched to a gene: 23. The CDR3 extends over 20 amino acids. The DNA for the CDR3 is TGCGCCAGCAGCGGTTCCAACCAATTACAGATAGCGGGAGGTTCTTACGAGCAGTACTTC. Encoded protein: CASSGSNQLQIAGGSYEQYF.

The chain links TRBV30 to TRBJ1-2; the D gene is possibly TRBD1 (5 bases). The V gene's germline CDR1 is GTSNPN and CDR2 SVGIG (reference sequence). V dropped 1 base and J dropped 4 bases, with 13 bases sitting between them. This CDR3 is 14 amino acids long. CDR3: CAWSGQIPSYGYTF. In DNA form, the CDR3 reads TGTGCCTGGAGTGGACAGATCCCTTCCTATGGCTACACCTTC.

The J gene is TRBJ2-5, the V gene TRBV28, with TRBD2 as a possible D gene (5 bases). Trimming removed 7 bases at V and 4 bases at J, with 19 bases between. Germline CDR1 and CDR2: MDHEN and SYDVKM. This CDR3 has 15 amino acids. The CDR3: CASNSNGILPETQYF. In DNA form, the CDR3 reads TGTGCCAGCAACTCCAACGGGATCCTCCCAGAGACCCAGTACTTC.

The J gene is TRBJ2-3, the V gene TRBV18; 11 nucleotides agree with TRBD2. The V gene's germline CDR1 is KGHSH and CDR2 LQKENI. The CDR3 runs to 17 residues. J gave up 4 bases and V 3 bases, and 9 bases lay outside the gene matches. CDR3 sequence: CASSPLTSGGAPDTQYF. The CDR3 nucleotides read TGTGCCAGCTCACCGCTTACTAGCGGGGGAGCTCCAGATACGCAGTATTTT.

This clone was seen a single time. This chain joins TRBV5-8 and TRBJ2-1; D might be TRBD2 (5 bases). Trimming cost V 3 bases and J 6 bases, with 16 bases left between them. Per the germline V gene, CDR1 is SGHTS and CDR2 is YDEGEE. CDR3 length equals 15 residues. This CDR3 is CASSSGLLLRNEQFF. The CDR3 DNA reads as TGTGCCAGCAGCTCAGGACTCCTCCTACGCAATGAGCAGTTCTTC.

This clone came up once. Written as DNA, the CDR3 is TGTGCTAGTGGACAGGGGACAGCTAGAGACGAGCAGTACTTC. Protein: CASGQGTARDEQYF. V usage is TRBV12-5 and J usage is TRBJ2-7, with 7 bases that match TRBD1. The CDR3 loop spans 14 amino acids. Germline V lookup: CDR1 LGHNT, CDR2 FRNRAP. Trimming took 6 bases from V and 5 from J; bases not matched to a gene: 10.

With respect to this clone: A junction end diverges from the germline sequence, so it may reflect a read error. The chain combines TRBV5-1 with TRBJ2-2, with 8 bases aligning to TRBD1. The CDR3 sequence is 17 residues long. Germline V gene sequence: CDR1 SGHRS, CDR2 YFSETQ. The DNA of the CDR3 is TGCGCCAGCAGCGCCGCTTACCGACAGGGGAACCCCGGGGAGCTGTTTTTT. It specifies CASSAAYRQGNPGELFF.

This chain joins TRBV30 and TRBJ1-1; D ambiguous. In germline, CDR1 is GTSNPN, CDR2 SVGIG (reference sequence). Trimming removed 4 bases from V and 10 bases from J, with 16 bases in between. This CDR3 is built from 12 residues. The DNA for the CDR3 is TGTGCCTGGATAAGCCCCTACTCCTCAGCTTTCTTT. It translates to CAWISPYSSAFF. The full variable domain, its missing parts supplied by reference TRBV30 and TRBJ1-1, is SQTIHQWPATLVQPVGSPLSLECTVEGTSNPNLYWYRQAAGRGLQLLFYSVGIGQISSEVPQNLSASRPQDRQFILSSKKLLLSDSGFYLCAWISPYSSAFFGQGTRLTVV.

The chain links TRBV18 to TRBJ2-7; tentatively, D is TRBD1 (5 bases). The germline gives CDR1 KGHSH, CDR2 LQKENI. This CDR3 region has 14 residues. V was trimmed by 5 bases and J by 6 bases, leaving 17 bases between them. CDR3 nucleotide sequence: TGTGCCAGCTCATCAGAGACAGCCGTGACCGAGCAGTACTTC. Amino acid sequence: CASSSETAVTEQYF.